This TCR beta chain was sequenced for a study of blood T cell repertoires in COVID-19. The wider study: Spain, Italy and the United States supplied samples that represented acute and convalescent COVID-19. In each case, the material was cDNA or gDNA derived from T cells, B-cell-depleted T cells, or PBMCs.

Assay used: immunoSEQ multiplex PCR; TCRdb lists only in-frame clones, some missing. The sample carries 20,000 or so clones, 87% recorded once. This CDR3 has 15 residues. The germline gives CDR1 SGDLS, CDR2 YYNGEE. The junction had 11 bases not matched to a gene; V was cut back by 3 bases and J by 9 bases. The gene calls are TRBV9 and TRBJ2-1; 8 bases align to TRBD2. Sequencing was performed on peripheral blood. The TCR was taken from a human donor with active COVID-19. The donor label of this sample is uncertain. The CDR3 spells CASSGPGLGMGEQFF. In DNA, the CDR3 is TGTGCCAGCAGCGGCCCGGGACTAGGAATGGGTGAGCAGTTCTTC. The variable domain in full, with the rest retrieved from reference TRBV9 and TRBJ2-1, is DSGVTQTPKHLITATGQRVTLRCSPRSGDLSVYWYQQSLDQGLQFLIQYYNGEERAKGNILERFSAQQFPDLHSELNLSSLELGDSALYFCASSGPGLGMGEQFFGPGTRLTVL.